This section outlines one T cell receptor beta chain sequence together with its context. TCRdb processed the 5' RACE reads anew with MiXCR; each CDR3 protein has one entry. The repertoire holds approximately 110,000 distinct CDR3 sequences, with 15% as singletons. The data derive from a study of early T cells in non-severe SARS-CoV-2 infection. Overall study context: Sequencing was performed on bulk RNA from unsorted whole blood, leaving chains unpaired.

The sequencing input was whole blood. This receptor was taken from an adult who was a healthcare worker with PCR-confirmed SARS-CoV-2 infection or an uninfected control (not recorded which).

CDR3 loop: CSSSGGREGYEQYF. Here the CDR3 DNA reads TGCAGCTCCTCCGGTGGGCGAGAGGGGTACGAGCAGTACTTC. The chain links TRBV29-1 to TRBJ2-7; D possibly matches TRBD1 or TRBD2 (5 bases each). Trimming pared 8 bases from V and 4 bases from J, leaving 21 bases between. The CDR3 extends over 14 amino acids. The germline V gene has CDR1 SQVTM and CDR2 ANQGSEA.